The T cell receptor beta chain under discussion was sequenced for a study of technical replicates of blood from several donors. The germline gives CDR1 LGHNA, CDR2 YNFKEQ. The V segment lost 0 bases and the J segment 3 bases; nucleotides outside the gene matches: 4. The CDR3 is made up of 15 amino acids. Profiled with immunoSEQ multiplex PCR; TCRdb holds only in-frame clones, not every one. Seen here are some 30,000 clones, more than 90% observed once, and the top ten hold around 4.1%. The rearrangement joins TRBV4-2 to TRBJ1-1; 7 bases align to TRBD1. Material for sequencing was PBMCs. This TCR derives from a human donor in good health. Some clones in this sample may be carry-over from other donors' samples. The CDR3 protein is CASSQEEGAHTEAFF. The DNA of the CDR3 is TGTGCCAGCAGCCAAGAGGAGGGGGCGCACACTGAAGCTTTCTTT.